This T cell receptor beta chain comes out of a study of identical twins. This clonotype was counted only a few times. The V gene's germline CDR1 is LNHDA and CDR2 SQIVND (reference sequence). The trim removed 6 bases at V and 9 bases at J, leaving 8 bases unmatched. The CDR3 has 15 residues. TCRdb re-analysed the 5' RACE reads in MiXCR, keeping a single row per CDR3 protein. The sample holds fewer than 900,000 distinct CDR3 sequences, roughly 18% seen once. These sequences were also reported in another study, on T cells expressing NK-cell markers. This second study says: Six donors carried dominant NKG2C+ clonotypes that made up roughly 1.0-7.5% of their CD8+ T cells.

The source is a woman under 30 in good health. Material: PBMCs. The rearrangement links TRBV19 to TRBJ2-1, with TRBD2 matching 13 bases. CDR3 in DNA: TGTGCCAGTAGACTAGCGGGGGGGATTCAGGGTGAGCAGTTCTTC. This encodes CASRLAGGIQGEQFF.